This T cell receptor beta chain is from a study of control samples from healthy donors and cancer patients. Trimming left V 2 bases short and J 3 bases short, with 8 bases between. The CDR3 is 14 residues long. Per germline, CDR1 MNHEY and CDR2 SVGAGI. The assay was immunoSEQ multiplex PCR, and TCRdb's table has in-frame clones only and misses some. The table includes about 150,000 clones, over 90% detected once. There are a few counts of this clone. This clonotype originated in a man in his forties or fifties in good health. Input material: blood. The chain has TRBV6-5 and TRBJ1-5; no reliable D call. The DNA for the CDR3 is TGTGCCAGCAGTTACCGGGGTTTCAATCAGCCCCAGCATTTT. Amino acids: CASSYRGFNQPQHF.